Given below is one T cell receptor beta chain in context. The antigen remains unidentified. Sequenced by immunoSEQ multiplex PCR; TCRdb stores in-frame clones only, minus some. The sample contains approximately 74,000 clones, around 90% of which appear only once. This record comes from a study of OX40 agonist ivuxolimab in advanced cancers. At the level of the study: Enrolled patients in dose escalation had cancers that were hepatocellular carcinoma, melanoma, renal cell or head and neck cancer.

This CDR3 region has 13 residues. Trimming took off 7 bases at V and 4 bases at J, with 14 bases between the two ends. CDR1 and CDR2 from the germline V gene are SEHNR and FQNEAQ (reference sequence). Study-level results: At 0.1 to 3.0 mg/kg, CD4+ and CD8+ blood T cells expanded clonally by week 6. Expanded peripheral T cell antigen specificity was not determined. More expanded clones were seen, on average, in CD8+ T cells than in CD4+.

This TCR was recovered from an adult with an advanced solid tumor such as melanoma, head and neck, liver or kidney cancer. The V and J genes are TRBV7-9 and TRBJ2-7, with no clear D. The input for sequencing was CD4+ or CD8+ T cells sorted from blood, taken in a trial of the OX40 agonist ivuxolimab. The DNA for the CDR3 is TGTGCCAGCAACTCCGGGCTTCAGTACGAGCAGTACTTC. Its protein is CASNSGLQYEQYF.